This T cell receptor beta chain is from a study of blood T cell repertoires in COVID-19. CDR1 SEHNR and CDR2 FQNEAQ come from the germline V gene (reference sequence). The V and J ends lost 0 bases and 2 bases respectively, with 11 bases between them. This CDR3 spans 15 amino acids. Original processing notes: Cell counts per sample came from amplifying reference gene primers. TCRdb keeps only in-frame clones here, not all; method: immunoSEQ multiplex PCR. V, J and clone size were drawn from that table, and D and trimming were deduced from the DNA. This repertoire shows roughly 260,000 clones, roughly 82% found once; its top ten account for 4% to 5%.

This TCR came from a woman in her sixties or seventies with acute or convalescent COVID-19. This chain uses TRBV7-9 with TRBJ2-7; D might be TRBD1 (6 bases). Sequencing used peripheral blood. CDR3 sequence reads: CASSLAGYRAYEQYF. The DNA of the CDR3 is TGTGCCAGCAGCTTAGCGGGGTACAGGGCCTACGAGCAGTACTTC. The full variable domain, in which reference TRBV7-9 and TRBJ2-7 provide the parts outside the CDR3, is DTGVSQNPRHKITKRGQNVTFRCDPISEHNRLYWYRQTLGQGPEFLTYFQNEAQLEKSRLLSDRFSAERPKGSFSTLEIQRTEQGDSAMYLCASSLAGYRAYEQYFGPGTRLTVT.